Below, 23 T cell receptor beta chains from the same sample are listed, as sequenced in a study of lymphopenia after photon versus proton radiotherapy. TCRdb's table, derived via immunoSEQ multiplex PCR, lists solely in-frame clones and lacks some. The table lists 150,000 to 200,000 clones, approximately 91% of them singletons. The sequenced sample was peripheral blood, obtained from a patient treated with photon-based radiotherapy. The receptors stem from a man in his fifties with gastric cancer.

The chain joins TRBV13 to TRBJ2-7; D remains ambiguous. Germline-derived CDR1 and CDR2 are PRHDT and FYEKMQ (reference sequence). There are 14 residues in the CDR3. The germline V and J ends were trimmed by 4 bases and 0 bases, with 10 bases remaining between them. The CDR3 loop is CASSSAGDSYEQYF. CDR3 nucleotide sequence: TGTGCCAGCAGCTCAGCAGGCGACTCCTACGAGCAGTACTTC. The whole variable domain, remainder taken from reference TRBV13 and TRBJ2-7, is AAGVIQSPRHLIKEKRETATLKCYPIPRHDTVYWYQQGPGQDPQFLISFYEKMQSDKGSIPDRFSAQQFSDYHSELNMSSLELGDSALYFCASSSAGDSYEQYFGPGTRLTVT.

This clone was seen just once. V and J are TRBV2 and TRBJ2-3; D possibly corresponds to TRBD2 (6 bases). The CDR3 runs 16 residues. V lost 6 bases to trimming and J lost 3 bases, with 19 bases between them. Germline V gene sequence: CDR1 SNHLY, CDR2 FYNNEI. The CDR3 region has the DNA TGTGCCAGCAGCGGGGGTGGAGGGAGTCGGACAGATACGCAGTATTTT. Amino acids: CASSGGGGSRTDTQYF.

CDR3 DNA: TGTGCCAGCAGCTTGTGGACCTCCAATCAGCCCCAGCATTTT. This sequence encodes CASSLWTSNQPQHF. This rearrangement joins TRBV5-8 to TRBJ1-5; unclear D gene. This CDR3 has 14 residues. Trimming took off 1 base at V and 3 bases at J, with 8 bases between the two ends. The germline gives CDR1 SGHTS, CDR2 YDEGEE.

The chain links TRBV5-1 to TRBJ2-7, with a tentative D call TRBD2 (7 bases). The CDR3 covers 14 residues. CDR1 is SGHRS, CDR2 YFSETQ, per germline. Deletions cut 5 bases from V and 6 bases from J, with 18 bases between. The CDR3 spells CASRKLGGAFEQYF. The DNA for the CDR3 is TGCGCCAGCAGGAAGCTAGGGGGGGCGTTCGAGCAGTACTTC.

This chain uses TRBV2 with TRBJ1-5; tentative D call: TRBD1 (5 bases). Per the germline V gene, CDR1 is SNHLY and CDR2 is FYNNEI. The CDR3 runs to 15 residues. With 4 bases removed from V and 2 bases from J, the gap between germline ends came to 12 bases. The DNA for the CDR3 is TGTGCCAGCAGTGGGGGCAGGGATGGCAATCAGCCCCAGCATTTT. It is translated as CASSGGRDGNQPQHF.

The rearrangement uses TRBV28 and TRBJ1-1; TRBD1 might be the D (5 bases). The ends were cut back, 4 bases at V and 0 bases at J, with 6 bases in the middle. Germline assignment: CDR1 MDHEN and CDR2 SYDVKM. This CDR3 has 13 amino acids. The CDR3 DNA is TGTGCCAGCAGTTCGGGACTGAACACTGAAGCTTTCTTT. Its protein product is CASSSGLNTEAFF.

This rearrangement joins TRBV18 to TRBJ2-7, with TRBD2 identical over 7 bases. Germline V gene data show CDR1 as KGHSH and CDR2 as LQKENI. V lost 4 bases and J lost 1; bases outside the gene matches: 1. This CDR3 is 13 amino acids long. DNA of the CDR3: TGTGCCAGCTCACTGGGACTATCCTACGAGCAGTACTTC. It codes for CASSLGLSYEQYF. The full variable domain, completed using reference TRBV18 and TRBJ2-7, is NAGVMQNPRHLVRRRGQEARLRCSPMKGHSHVYWYRQLPEEGLKFMVYLQKENIIDESGMPKERFSAEFPKEGPSILRIQQVVRGDSAAYFCASSLGLSYEQYFGPGTRLTVT.

This sequence joins TRBV5-4 and TRBJ2-4, with TRBD1 identical over 12 bases. CDR1 is SGHNT and CDR2 is YYREEE in the germline V gene (reference sequence). This CDR3 is 17 amino acids long. V trimming: 0 bases; J trimming: 1 base; junction bases outside the gene matches: 2. The CDR3 DNA follows: TGTGCCAGCAGCTTGGCGGGACAGGGGGCTGCCAAAAACATTCAGTACTTC. Its protein product is CASSLAGQGAAKNIQYF.

The chain uses TRBV7-8 and TRBJ2-7; 12 bases are shared with TRBD2. The V gene's germline CDR1 is SGHVS and CDR2 FQNEAQ. The ends lost 3 bases at V and 2 bases at J; junction bases unmatched: 2. The CDR3 covers 15 residues. This CDR3 is CASSFGLAGTYEQYF. The CDR3, as DNA: TGTGCCAGCAGCTTCGGACTAGCGGGAACCTACGAGCAGTACTTC.

The chain couples TRBV6-6 to TRBJ2-7, with TRBD2 identical over 9 bases. This CDR3 is built from 14 residues. The V and J ends lost 5 bases and 6 bases, in that order; junction bases with no gene match: 8. In germline, CDR1 is MNHNY, CDR2 SVGAGI (reference sequence). The CDR3 reads CASSVGLAALEQYF. The CDR3 region has the DNA TGTGCCAGCAGTGTGGGACTAGCCGCTCTCGAGCAGTACTTC.

V usage is TRBV7-4 and J usage is TRBJ1-5; 10 positions match TRBD1. Germline trimming cut 4 bases from V and 2 bases from J; bases unmatched to any gene: 8. Looked up from germline, CDR1 is SGHVT and CDR2 is SQSDAQ. CDR3 size: 17 residues. CDR3 residues: CASSSTGGGLGNQPQHF. DNA of the CDR3: TGTGCCAGCAGCTCGACAGGGGGCGGCCTGGGCAATCAGCCCCAGCATTTT.

The genes are TRBV11-2 and TRBJ2-5; D might be TRBD1 or TRBD2, each matching 5 bases. V was cut by 1 base and J by 5 bases, with 14 bases left in between. There are 15 residues in the CDR3. Germline V gene sequence: CDR1 SGHAT, CDR2 FQNNGV. As DNA, the CDR3 is TGTGCCAGCAGCTTAGTCGCTAGCAGGGCGGAGACCCAGTACTTC. It is translated as CASSLVASRAETQYF.

The chain uses TRBV4-2 and TRBJ2-3, with 13 bases matching TRBD2. Germline V gene lookup returns CDR1 LGHNA and CDR2 YNFKEQ. The CDR3 extends over 19 amino acids. Germline trimming cut 4 bases from V and 0 bases from J; bases unmatched to any gene: 10. CDR3 sequence (DNA): TGTGCCAGCAGCCGATCCGGGACTAGCGGGGATGGTAGCACAGATACGCAGTATTTT. This gives the protein CASSRSGTSGDGSTDTQYF.

The chain is built from TRBV11-2 and TRBJ1-5; D gene ambiguous. CDR1 is SGHAT, CDR2 FQNNGV, per germline. Between the trimmed V and J ends, which lost 2 bases and 0 bases, there was a span of 8 bases. This CDR3 comprises 15 residues. CDR3 protein: CASSLNPDSNQPQHF. In DNA, the CDR3 is TGTGCCAGCAGCTTAAATCCAGATAGCAATCAGCCCCAGCATTTT.

This rearrangement joins TRBV14 to TRBJ1-1; D is uncertain. The V and J ends lost 3 bases and 0 bases respectively, with 2 bases between them. CDR3 length: 12 residues. Per germline, CDR1 SGHDN and CDR2 FVKESK. The CDR3 loop is CASSQMNTEAFF. Here the CDR3 DNA reads TGTGCCAGCAGCCAGATGAACACTGAAGCTTTCTTT.

The count of this clone is one. The chain links TRBV14 to TRBJ2-7, with TRBD2 identical over 12 bases. Germline V CDR1 and CDR2: SGHDN, FVKESK. This CDR3 has 17 residues. V lost 3 bases and J lost 0; bases outside the gene matches: 6. The CDR3 sequence is CASSHPGLAGSSYEQYF. The CDR3 region has the DNA TGTGCCAGCAGCCACCCGGGACTAGCGGGTAGCTCCTACGAGCAGTACTTC.

The chain couples TRBV6-6 to TRBJ1-2; 7 bases map to TRBD1. V shed 6 bases, J shed 7 bases, and the junction held 8 bases outside the gene matches. The CDR3 has 13 amino acids. Germline-derived CDR1 and CDR2 are MNHNY and SVGAGI (reference sequence). CDR3 in amino acids: CASRATGEAGYTF. The CDR3 DNA reads as TGTGCCAGCAGAGCCACAGGGGAAGCTGGCTACACCTTC.

This chain joins TRBV4-2 and TRBJ1-5; tentative D call: TRBD1 (5 bases). Germline assignment: CDR1 LGHNA and CDR2 YNFKEQ. The CDR3 length is 13 residues. V was trimmed by 0 bases and J by 7 bases, leaving 7 bases between them. CDR3 in amino acids: CASSQDRAQPQHF. The CDR3, as DNA: TGTGCCAGCAGCCAAGACAGGGCCCAGCCCCAGCATTTT.

The genes are TRBV7-6 and TRBJ2-3; tentative D call: TRBD2 (5 bases). This CDR3 comprises 15 residues. V lost 5 bases and J lost 0, with 12 bases in between. Germline CDR1 SGHVS, CDR2 FNYEAQ. This CDR3 is CASSKDGVSTDTQYF. The DNA of the CDR3 is TGTGCCAGCAGCAAAGACGGGGTTAGCACAGATACGCAGTATTTT.

V and J are TRBV5-4 and TRBJ2-7; D is tentatively TRBD1 or TRBD2 (5 bases each). The CDR3 is 13 amino acids. Trimming stripped 4 bases from V and 3 bases from J, with 11 bases between. CDR1 SGHNT and CDR2 YYREEE come from the germline V gene (reference sequence). As DNA, the CDR3 is TGTGCCAGCAGCCGTGGGACCGACTACGAGCAGTACTTC. Protein: CASSRGTDYEQYF.

The chain carries TRBV2 and TRBJ2-1; TRBD1 might be the D (6 bases). V was cut by 6 bases and J by 1 base, with 10 bases left in between. The CDR3 length is 14 residues. Per the germline V gene, CDR1 is SNHLY and CDR2 is FYNNEI. The CDR3 region has the DNA TGTGCCAGCAGACCCAGGGGATCCTACAATGAGCAGTTCTTC. Protein sequence: CASRPRGSYNEQFF.

This clone showed up just once. The rearrangement uses TRBV19 and TRBJ1-1; the D is unclear. This CDR3 has 13 amino acids. Trimming removed 5 bases at V and 5 bases at J, with 12 bases between. The germline gives CDR1 LNHDA, CDR2 SQIVND (reference sequence). CDR3 DNA sequence: TGTGCCAGTAGTGCACGCTACGGGACTGAAGCTTTCTTT. Translated, it gives CASSARYGTEAFF.

This clone was seen a few times. The J gene is TRBJ2-7, the V gene TRBV11-2; TRBD2 matches 9 bases. This CDR3 is built from 15 residues. The germline V gene has CDR1 SGHAT and CDR2 FQNNGV. V gave up 3 bases and J gave up 3 bases; unmatched junction bases: 6. The CDR3 loop is CASSFALAGVYEQYF. DNA of the CDR3: TGTGCCAGCAGCTTTGCACTAGCGGGCGTCTACGAGCAGTACTTC.